These T cell receptor beta chains were read from a single sample in a study of blood T cells in healthy people across ages. TCRdb reprocessed the 5' RACE reads with MiXCR, giving one entry per CDR3 protein. The repertoire holds 1.5 million to 2 million distinct CDR3 sequences, with approximately 28% as singletons. Sequencing was done on a sample of blood. The receptors were gathered from a woman in her twenties or thirties in good health. Each CDR3 is given with its conserved first and last residue. The D gene is left open where the match is weak. Size is stated for part of the rows, as once, few or many counts, or as a class when the clone is expanded.

V,length,J,size,D,CDR3,DNA
TRBV7-9,16,TRBJ2-5,many,.,CASSSERTVSQETQYF,TGTGCCAGCAGCAGTGAGAGGACCGTATCCCAAGAGACCCAGTACTTC
TRBV10-1,16,TRBJ2-3,.,TRBD2,CASSDAPGRLADTQYF,TGCGCCAGCAGTGATGCCCCCGGGAGGCTGGCAGATACGCAGTATTTT
TRBV6-5,14,TRBJ2-7,.,.,CASTAPGRGYEQYF,TGTGCCAGCACCGCTCCCGGTCGGGGGTACGAGCAGTACTTC
TRBV2,13,TRBJ2-2,.,.,CASTDRLTGELFF,TGTGCCAGCACGGACAGACTCACCGGGGAGCTGTTTTTT
TRBV5-1,14,TRBJ2-3,.,.,CASSLDQRVDTQYF,TGCGCCAGCAGCTTGGATCAGCGGGTGGATACGCAGTATTTT
TRBV10-2,13,TRBJ2-7,many,.,CASKGSPTYEQYF,TGCGCCAGCAAGGGCAGCCCCACCTACGAGCAGTACTTC
TRBV18,15,TRBJ1-1,few,.,CASSPDSSLNTEAFF,TGTGCCAGCTCACCTGACTCCTCTTTGAACACTGAAGCTTTCTTT
TRBV29-1,18,TRBJ2-1,many,TRBD2,CSALPPGTSGGGDNEQFF,TGCAGCGCATTACCGCCCGGGACTAGCGGGGGGGGAGACAATGAGCAGTTCTTC
TRBV10-3,13,TRBJ2-7,.,.,CALRAERSYGQYF,TGTGCCCTCCGGGCGGAGCGCTCCTACGGGCAGTACTTC
TRBV2,14,TRBJ2-5,.,.,CASSERGREETQYF,TGTGCCAGCAGTGAGCGGGGGCGCGAAGAGACCCAGTACTTC
TRBV7-2,15,TRBJ1-2,few,.,CASSLEGGWNYGYTF,TGTGCCAGCAGCTTAGAAGGAGGGTGGAACTATGGCTACACCTTC
TRBV6-5,15,TRBJ2-1,.,.,CASRKKEYSYNEQFF,TGTGCCAGCAGGAAGAAGGAATACTCCTACAATGAGCAGTTCTTC
TRBV9,15,TRBJ1-1,.,.,CASSPRAGEGTEAFF,TGTGCCAGCAGCCCCAGGGCGGGGGAGGGCACTGAAGCTTTCTTT